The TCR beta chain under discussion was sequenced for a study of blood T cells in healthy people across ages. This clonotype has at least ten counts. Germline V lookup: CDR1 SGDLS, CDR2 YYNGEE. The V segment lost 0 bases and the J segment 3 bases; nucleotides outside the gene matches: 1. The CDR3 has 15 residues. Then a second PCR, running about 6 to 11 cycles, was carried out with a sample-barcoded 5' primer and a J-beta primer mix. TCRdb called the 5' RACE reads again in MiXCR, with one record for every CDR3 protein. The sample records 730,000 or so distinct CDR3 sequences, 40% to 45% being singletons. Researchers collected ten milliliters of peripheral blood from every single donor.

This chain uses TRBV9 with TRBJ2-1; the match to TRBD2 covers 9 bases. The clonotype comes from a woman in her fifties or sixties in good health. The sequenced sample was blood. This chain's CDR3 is CASSVGGGVYNEQFF. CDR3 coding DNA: TGTGCCAGCAGCGTAGGCGGGGGGGTCTACAATGAGCAGTTCTTC. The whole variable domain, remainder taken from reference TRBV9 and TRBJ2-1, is DSGVTQTPKHLITATGQRVTLRCSPRSGDLSVYWYQQSLDQGLQFLIQYYNGEERAKGNILERFSAQQFPDLHSELNLSSLELGDSALYFCASSVGGGVYNEQFFGPGTRLTVL.